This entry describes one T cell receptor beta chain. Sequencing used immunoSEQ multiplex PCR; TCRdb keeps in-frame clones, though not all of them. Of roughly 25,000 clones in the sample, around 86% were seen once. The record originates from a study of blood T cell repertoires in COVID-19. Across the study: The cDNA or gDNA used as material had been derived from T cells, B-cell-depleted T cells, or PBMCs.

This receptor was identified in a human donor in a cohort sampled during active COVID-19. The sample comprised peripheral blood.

This CDR3 is CASSRRGLLTDTQYF. CDR3 coding DNA: TGTGCCAGCAGCCGGAGAGGTCTCCTCACAGATACGCAGTATTTT. This chain links TRBV3-1 (or the pseudogene TRBV3-2) with TRBJ2-3; D gene unclear. The CDR3 spans 15 residues. Germline V CDR1 and CDR2: LGHDT, YNNKEL (reference sequence). V was shortened by 4 bases and J by 2 bases, with 13 bases between the two germline ends.